A single sample is the source of the 27 T cell receptor beta chains below, sequenced in a study of control samples from healthy donors and cancer patients. Libraries were prepared by immunoSEQ multiplex PCR; TCRdb keeps only in-frame clonotypes and omits some of them. The data contain around 75,000 clones, about 80% of them singletons. Sequencing was performed on blood. The receptors here all came from a man aged 50 to 59 in good health.

The genes are TRBV9 and TRBJ1-1; no clear D. Germline values: CDR1 SGDLS, CDR2 YYNGEE. This CDR3 has 12 residues. V was clipped by 4 bases and J by 1 base, with 5 bases between them. The CDR3 coding sequence is TGTGCCAGCAGCCCACAGAACACTGAAGCTTTCTTT. It specifies CASSPQNTEAFF.

The chain recombines TRBV29-1 with TRBJ1-2, with 7 bases aligning to TRBD1. Germline V gives CDR1 SQVTM, CDR2 ANQGSEA. Trimming cost V 4 bases and J 7 bases; bases outside gene matches: 12. This CDR3 is built from 14 residues. CDR3 nucleotide sequence: TGCAGCGTTGCGCCGAGACAGGGAGGATCTGGCTACACCTTC. Its translation: CSVAPRQGGSGYTF.

V usage is TRBV6-4 and J usage is TRBJ2-3; the match to TRBD2 covers 7 bases. Germline loops: CDR1 MRHNA, CDR2 SNTAGT. The CDR3 is made up of 12 amino acids. The ends lost 5 bases at V and 5 bases at J; junction bases unmatched: 1. The CDR3 DNA reads TGTGCCAGCAGTAGGGAGGGAGATACGCAGTATTTT. Translated: CASSREGDTQYF.

V usage is TRBV7-6 and J usage is TRBJ2-7; D gene uncertain. CDR1 SGHVS and CDR2 FNYEAQ come from the germline V gene. CDR3 length: 16 residues. V was trimmed by 1 base and J by 0 bases, leaving 13 bases between them. The CDR3 region has the DNA TGTGCCAGCAGCTTAGAACGACGGCCAAGCTCCTACGAGCAGTACTTC. This sequence encodes CASSLERRPSSYEQYF.

V usage is TRBV3-1 (or the pseudogene TRBV3-2) and J usage is TRBJ1-4, with a tentative D call TRBD1 (5 bases). Trimming removed 4 bases from V and 2 bases from J, with 11 bases in between. This CDR3 spans 15 amino acids. CDR1 is LGHDT and CDR2 is YNNKEL in the germline V gene (reference sequence). The CDR3 DNA follows: TGTGCCAGCAGCCGAGAGGGGTGGACTAATGAAAAACTGTTTTTT. Translated, it gives CASSREGWTNEKLFF.

This chain joins TRBV6-5 and TRBJ2-2; TRBD1 or TRBD2 may be the D gene (5 bases each). This CDR3 comprises 13 residues. The germline V gene encodes CDR1 MNHEY and CDR2 SVGAGI. Trimming left V 4 bases short and J 5 bases short, with 8 bases between. CDR3 sequence: CASSWGGTGELFF. The CDR3 DNA follows: TGTGCCAGCAGTTGGGGCGGGACCGGGGAGCTGTTTTTT.

V and J are TRBV7-2 and TRBJ2-7; 7 nucleotides align to TRBD1. The V segment lost 4 bases and the J segment 3 bases; nucleotides outside the gene matches: 15. Germline values: CDR1 SGHTA, CDR2 FQGNSA. The CDR3 is 17 residues long. The CDR3 region is CASSSESAGTVGYEQYF. The CDR3, as DNA: TGTGCCAGCAGCTCCGAATCAGCCGGGACAGTAGGCTACGAGCAGTACTTC.

V gene TRBV7-2 combines with J gene TRBJ2-3; the D is unclear. V dropped 2 bases and J dropped 3 bases, with 6 bases sitting between them. The CDR3 is 13 residues long. The germline V gene has CDR1 SGHTA and CDR2 FQGNSA. CDR3 region: CASSLPSTDTQYF. For the CDR3, the DNA is TGTGCCAGCAGCTTACCGTCTACAGATACGCAGTATTTT.

This clone was counted between two and nine times. V usage is TRBV7-9 and J usage is TRBJ1-1; D perhaps matches TRBD1 (5 bases). V was clipped by 4 bases and J by 6 bases, with 18 bases between them. The CDR3 has 15 residues. CDR1 and CDR2 (germline): SEHNR, FQNEAQ (reference sequence). CDR3 region: CASSYPPGGRAEAFF. Here the CDR3 DNA reads TGTGCCAGCAGCTACCCCCCGGGGGGAAGGGCTGAAGCTTTCTTT.

This chain uses TRBV9 with TRBJ1-3; D is uncertain. Trimming left V 3 bases short and J 0 bases short, with 16 bases between. Germline-derived CDR1 and CDR2 are SGDLS and YYNGEE. The CDR3 has 17 amino acids. CDR3 amino acids: CASSGAVGGNSGNTIYF. CDR3 sequence (DNA): TGTGCCAGCAGCGGGGCCGTTGGCGGTAACTCTGGAAACACCATATATTTT. The whole variable domain, remainder taken from reference TRBV9 and TRBJ1-3, is DSGVTQTPKHLITATGQRVTLRCSPRSGDLSVYWYQQSLDQGLQFLIQYYNGEERAKGNILERFSAQQFPDLHSELNLSSLELGDSALYFCASSGAVGGNSGNTIYFGEGSWLTVV.

The CDR3 region has the DNA TGCGCCAGCAGCTTGGAACGTGTGGCTAGCGGAAAGACCCAGTACTTC. As protein: CASSLERVASGKTQYF. V gene TRBV5-1 combines with J gene TRBJ2-5, with 7 nucleotides matching TRBD2. The V gene end was trimmed by 0 bases and the J gene end by 6 bases; junction bases not matched to a gene: 11. This CDR3 spans 16 amino acids. Looked up from germline, CDR1 is SGHRS and CDR2 is YFSETQ.

The J gene is TRBJ2-3, the V gene TRBV19; 9 bases align to TRBD1. The CDR3 has 16 residues. Germline CDR1 reads LNHDA; CDR2 reads SQIVND (reference sequence). V shed 2 bases and J 3 bases; nucleotides not matched to a gene: 6. This CDR3 is CASSISGTGYTDTQYF. As DNA, the CDR3 is TGTGCCAGTAGTATAAGTGGGACAGGGTATACAGATACGCAGTATTTT.

The gene calls are TRBV7-6 and TRBJ1-2, with 7 bases lining up with TRBD1. With 5 bases clipped from V and 4 bases from J, the junction kept 13 bases outside the gene matches. Germline V gene sequence: CDR1 SGHVS, CDR2 FNYEAQ. The CDR3 consists of 16 residues. CDR3 protein: CASSPGPAGGGYGYTF. In DNA form, the CDR3 reads TGTGCCAGCAGCCCTGGCCCGGCAGGGGGGGGCTATGGCTACACCTTC. Together with reference TRBV7-6 and TRBJ1-2, the CDR3 gives the full variable domain: GAGVSQSPRYKVTKRGQDVALRCDPISGHVSLYWYRQALGQGPEFLTYFNYEAQQDKSGLPNDRFSAERPEGSISTLTIQRTEQRDSAMYRCASSPGPAGGGYGYTFGSGTRLTVV.

The V gene is TRBV27, the J gene TRBJ1-6; D is perhaps TRBD1 (6 bases). The germline V gene has CDR1 MNHEY and CDR2 SMNVEV (reference sequence). This CDR3 is 15 amino acids long. V lost 5 bases and J lost 5, with 13 bases in between. CDR3 protein: CASSRDRPDNSPLHF. The DNA for the CDR3 is TGTGCCAGCAGTCGTGACAGGCCTGATAATTCACCCCTCCACTTT.

This clone was seen a few times. The rearrangement links TRBV12-3 or TRBV12-4 to TRBJ1-1; unclear D gene. The CDR3 extends over 13 amino acids. Trimming cost V 5 bases and J 5 bases, with 12 bases left between them. CDR3 sequence reads: CASSRVPGTEAFF. The CDR3 nucleotides read TGTGCCAGCAGTCGGGTCCCGGGGACTGAAGCTTTCTTT.

The CDR3 sequence: CASSPIRDRGGEQYF. In DNA, the CDR3 is TGTGCCAGCAGCCCGATCCGGGACAGGGGTGGCGAGCAGTACTTC. The chain recombines TRBV5-4 with TRBJ2-7, with 10 bases aligning to TRBD1. CDR3 length: 15 residues. The V segment lost 4 bases and the J segment 6 bases; nucleotides outside the gene matches: 10. Germline V gene lookup returns CDR1 SGHNT and CDR2 YYREEE (reference sequence).

The CDR3, as DNA: TGTGCCAGCAGTTCCCGATCGGGGGCGAATGAAAAACTGTTTTTT. Its protein product is CASSSRSGANEKLFF. J is TRBJ1-4 and V is TRBV6-2 or TRBV6-3; D might be TRBD1 (6 bases). Germline loops: CDR1 MNHEY, CDR2 SVGEGT. Trimming shortened V by 4 bases and J by 5 bases, and 14 bases separated the two germline ends. The CDR3 runs to 15 residues.

The chain uses TRBV2 and TRBJ1-5, with no clear D. The CDR3 has 13 residues. Trimming stripped 6 bases from V and 2 bases from J, with 8 bases between. Germline V lookup: CDR1 SNHLY, CDR2 FYNNEI. The CDR3 protein is CASRSEGNQPQHF. The CDR3 DNA reads TGTGCCAGCAGAAGCGAGGGCAATCAGCCCCAGCATTTT.

V gene TRBV18 combines with J gene TRBJ2-5; TRBD2 might be the D (5 bases). V was clipped by 0 bases and J by 3 bases, with 8 bases between them. CDR3 length: 14 amino acids. Germline V CDR1 and CDR2: KGHSH, LQKENI. The CDR3: CASSPPGREETQYF. The CDR3 nucleotides are TGTGCCAGCTCACCACCGGGGAGAGAAGAGACCCAGTACTTC.

The chain employs TRBV19 and TRBJ2-1; D gene ambiguous. Germline V gene data show CDR1 as LNHDA and CDR2 as SQIVND (reference sequence). The CDR3 loop spans 18 amino acids. V lost 3 bases, J lost 0 bases, and 18 bases lay in between. Here the CDR3 reads CASSMLDPHQISYNEQFF. The CDR3 DNA reads as TGTGCCAGTAGTATGCTCGATCCCCACCAGATCTCCTACAATGAGCAGTTCTTC.

This clone was detected only a few times. The chain joins TRBV5-4 to TRBJ1-6; tentative D call: TRBD1 (5 bases). CDR3 size: 14 residues. From germline, CDR1 is SGHNT and CDR2 YYREEE (reference sequence). Trimming left V 2 bases short and J 8 bases short, with 11 bases between. The CDR3 sequence: CASSLGGGDSPLHF. The CDR3 DNA reads as TGTGCCAGCAGCTTAGGCGGAGGGGATTCACCCCTCCACTTT.

This chain joins TRBV3-1 (or the pseudogene TRBV3-2) and TRBJ2-3; 8 positions agree with TRBD2. CDR1 and CDR2 (germline): LGHDT, YNNKEL (reference sequence). The ends lost 8 bases at V and 3 bases at J; junction bases unmatched: 16. The CDR3 contains 17 residues. The CDR3 coding sequence is TGTGCCAGCGGGCCTCTTACCGGGGGGGCTGGGACAGATACGCAGTATTTT. As protein: CASGPLTGGAGTDTQYF.

V and J are TRBV5-4 and TRBJ2-5; 8 nucleotides align to TRBD2. Germline V lookup: CDR1 SGHNT, CDR2 YYREEE (reference sequence). V was clipped by 4 bases and J by 5 bases; unmatched bases: 13. The CDR3 covers 16 residues. The CDR3 bases are TGTGCCAGCAGCACCAATGCCGGGGGGGCTGGGGAGACCCAGTACTTC. Encoded protein: CASSTNAGGAGETQYF. Full variable domain (missing parts from reference TRBV5-4 and TRBJ2-5): ETGVTQSPTHLIKTRGQQVTLRCSSQSGHNTVSWYQQALGQGPQFIFQYYREEENGRGNFPPRFSGLQFPNYSSELNVNALELDDSALYLCASSTNAGGAGETQYFGPGTRLLVL.

The rearrangement links TRBV2 to TRBJ2-6, with 10 bases identical to TRBD1. The CDR3 has 17 amino acids. V dropped 4 bases and J dropped 4; count of bases not matched to a gene: 7. CDR1 SNHLY and CDR2 FYNNEI come from the germline V gene. The CDR3, as DNA: TGTGCCAGCAGTGGACAGGGGGCCCTTTACGGGGCCAACGTCCTGACTTTC. It specifies CASSGQGALYGANVLTF.

The chain couples TRBV4-1 to TRBJ2-7; 12 nucleotides align to TRBD1. The CDR3 spans 15 residues. Germline CDR1 reads MGHRA; CDR2 reads YSYEKL. J was trimmed by 5 bases and V by 3 bases; bases with no gene match: 5. The CDR3 DNA reads TGCGCCAGCAGCCAGATGGGACAGGGGGCACACGAGCAGTACTTC. It yields the protein CASSQMGQGAHEQYF.

The chain has TRBV7-2 and TRBJ2-4, with D possibly being TRBD2 (5 bases). V was cut by 5 bases and J by 5 bases, with 16 bases left in between. CDR3 length: 15 residues. Per germline, CDR1 SGHTA and CDR2 FQGNSA. The CDR3 spells CASSPGIGGQNIQYF. The DNA of the CDR3 is TGTGCCAGCAGCCCGGGAATAGGTGGCCAAAACATTCAGTACTTC.

V gene TRBV24-1 combines with J gene TRBJ2-3, with a tentative D call TRBD2 (5 bases). In germline, CDR1 is KGHDR, CDR2 SFDVKD. V lost 7 bases and J lost 2, with 21 bases in between. This CDR3 has 17 residues. The CDR3 loop reads CATSGAGIRRLTDTQYF. The CDR3 coding sequence is TGTGCCACCAGCGGAGCCGGGATCCGACGCCTCACAGATACGCAGTATTTT.